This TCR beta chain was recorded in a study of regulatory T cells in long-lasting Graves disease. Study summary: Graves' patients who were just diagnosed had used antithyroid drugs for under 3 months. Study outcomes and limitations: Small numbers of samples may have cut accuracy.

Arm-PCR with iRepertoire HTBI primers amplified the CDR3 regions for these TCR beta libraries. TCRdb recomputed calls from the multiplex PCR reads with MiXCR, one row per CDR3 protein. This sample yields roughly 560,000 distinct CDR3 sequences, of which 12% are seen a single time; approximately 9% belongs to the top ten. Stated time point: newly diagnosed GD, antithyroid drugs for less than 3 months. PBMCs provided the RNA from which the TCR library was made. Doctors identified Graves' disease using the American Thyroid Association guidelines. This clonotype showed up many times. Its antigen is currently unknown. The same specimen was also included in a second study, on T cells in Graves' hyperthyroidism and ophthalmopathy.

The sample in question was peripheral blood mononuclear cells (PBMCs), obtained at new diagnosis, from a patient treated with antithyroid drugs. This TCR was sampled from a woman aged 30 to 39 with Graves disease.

The CDR3 DNA follows: TGCAGTGCTAGAGGGGAGCGTCTAGGCGGCTACAATGAGCAGTTCTTC. Amino acids: CSARGERLGGYNEQFF. The chain joins TRBV20-1 to TRBJ2-1, with a possible D match to TRBD2 (5 bases). CDR1 DFQATT and CDR2 SNEGSKA come from the germline V gene (reference sequence). Trimming took off 1 base at V and 3 bases at J, with 16 bases between the two ends. This CDR3 contains 16 residues.